These T cell receptor beta chains were read from a single sample in a study of blood T cell repertoires in COVID-19. Generated by immunoSEQ multiplex PCR, the TCRdb table keeps only in-frame clones and is missing some. The sample shows around 100,000 clones, 80% to 90% of them seen only once. The specimen sequenced was PBMCs or T cells enriched from blood (not recorded which). Receptors were obtained from a woman aged 50 to 60 who had recovered from COVID-19. The CDR3 runs from the conserved cysteine through the conserved F or W. Each record gives: V gene, J gene, D gene, CDR3 DNA, CDR3 protein. D genes are given only for firm matches.

V: TRBV6-5; J: TRBJ1-3; D: -; DNA: TGTGCCAGCAGTTACGGAGGGTCTGGAAACACCATATATTTT; CDR3: CASSYGGSGNTIYF
V: TRBV18; J: TRBJ2-3; D: -; DNA: TGTGCCAGCTCTCAGGACTCTGGCACAGATACGCAGTATTTT; CDR3: CASSQDSGTDTQYF
V: TRBV5-1; J: TRBJ1-1; D: -; DNA: TGCGCCAGCAGCTCCACGACAGGCCTTAACACTGAAGCTTTCTTT; CDR3: CASSSTTGLNTEAFF
V: TRBV1; J: TRBJ2-3; D: -; DNA: TGCACCAGCAGCCAAGATCTCGAGGTAGCGGTAAGCACAGATACGCAGTATTTT; CDR3: CTSSQDLEVAVSTDTQYF
V: TRBV7-3; J: TRBJ2-7; D: -; DNA: TGTGCCAGCAGCTTATCGGCAGGTGGGTACTTC; CDR3: CASSLSAGGYF
V: TRBV5-1; J: TRBJ1-1; D: TRBD1; DNA: TGCGCCAGCAGCACCAGACCCGGGACAGGGAGGGTTGACACTGAAGCTTTCTTT; CDR3: CASSTRPGTGRVDTEAFF
V: TRBV19; J: TRBJ2-3; D: -; DNA: TGTGCCAGTACCAACACAGATACGCAGTATTTT; CDR3: CASTNTDTQYF
V: TRBV15; J: TRBJ1-3; D: TRBD1; DNA: TGTGCCACCACCCCGGACAGGGAAAGGATAAACACCATATATTTT; CDR3: CATTPDRERINTIYF
V: TRBV13; J: TRBJ1-3; D: TRBD1; DNA: TGTGCCAGCAGCCCGCGGGACAGGCCCTCTGGAAACACCATATATTTT; CDR3: CASSPRDRPSGNTIYF
V: TRBV3-1/TRBV3-2; J: TRBJ2-7; D: -; DNA: TGTGCCAGCAGCCCGACCGCGGTAACCTACGAGCAGTACTTC; CDR3: CASSPTAVTYEQYF
V: TRBV5-1; J: TRBJ2-7; D: TRBD2; DNA: TGCGCCAGCAGGGTGGGACTAGCGAACTACGAGCAGTACTTC; CDR3: CASRVGLANYEQYF
V: TRBV4-1; J: TRBJ2-7; D: -; DNA: TGCGCCAGCAGTCAAGAACGTGTTGGGTGGGGGGACGAGCAGTACTTC; CDR3: CASSQERVGWGDEQYF
V: TRBV7-6; J: TRBJ1-6; D: -; DNA: TGTGCCAGCAGCTTAGATGGGCAGGGTTCACCCCTCCACTTT; CDR3: CASSLDGQGSPLHF
V: TRBV9; J: TRBJ2-7; D: TRBD2; DNA: TGTGCCAGCAGCGTAGCTGCGGGAGGTAACGAGCAGTACTTC; CDR3: CASSVAAGGNEQYF
V: TRBV5-1; J: TRBJ1-1; D: -; DNA: TGCGCCAGCAGCCTGCGACACAGCATGAACACTGAAGCTTTCTTT; CDR3: CASSLRHSMNTEAFF
V: TRBV2; J: TRBJ2-3; D: TRBD2; DNA: TGTGCCAGCAGTGGACTAGCGGAACGAAGCACAGATACGCAGTATTTT; CDR3: CASSGLAERSTDTQYF
V: TRBV4-1; J: TRBJ2-2; D: TRBD1; DNA: TGCGCCAGCTCAAAAGAGGCAGGGGGAATTGCCGGGGAGCTGTTTTTT; CDR3: CASSKEAGGIAGELFF
V: TRBV15; J: TRBJ1-1; D: TRBD1; DNA: TGTGCCACCAGCAGAGGGGACAGAGACACTGAAGCTTTCTTT; CDR3: CATSRGDRDTEAFF
V: TRBV2; J: TRBJ2-1; D: TRBD2; DNA: TGTGCCAGCATTTTCGACCTCGGGACTAGCGGGAGAAGGAATGAGCAGTTCTTC; CDR3: CASIFDLGTSGRRNEQFF